One and the same sample provided the 23 T cell receptor beta chains below, sequenced in a study of blood T cell repertoires in COVID-19. Generated by immunoSEQ multiplex PCR, the TCRdb table keeps only in-frame clones and is missing some. This sample has approximately 110,000 clones, with 81% found just once. The sequenced sample was peripheral blood. The source of these receptors is an elderly man with acute or convalescent COVID-19.

The V gene is TRBV28, the J gene TRBJ1-5, with 8 bases identical to TRBD1. The CDR3 runs to 15 residues. Germline CDR1 is MDHEN and CDR2 is SYDVKM. The V segment lost 5 bases and the J segment 3 bases; nucleotides outside the gene matches: 6. In DNA, the CDR3 is TGTGCCAGCAGTCCCCAGGGGGCCCTCAATCAGCCCCAGCATTTT. As protein: CASSPQGALNQPQHF.

The J gene is TRBJ1-5, the V gene TRBV29-1; a possible D gene is TRBD1 (6 bases). This CDR3 has 15 residues. Germline V gene data show CDR1 as SQVTM and CDR2 as ANQGSEA. V lost 7 bases and J 2 bases, leaving 18 bases between the germline ends. The CDR3 region is CSALLGGAGNQPQHF. The CDR3 DNA reads as TGCAGCGCACTCCTCGGGGGGGCCGGCAATCAGCCCCAGCATTTT.

The rearrangement joins TRBV2 to TRBJ1-5; D ambiguous. The DNA matches TRBJ2-3 better at its end, which makes the J call doubtful. Germline loops: CDR1 SNHLY, CDR2 FYNNEI. This CDR3 has 15 amino acids. The CDR3 spells CASSESGSNNQPQYF. The CDR3 DNA is TGTGCCAGCAGTGAATCCGGTAGCAACAATCAGCCCCAGTATTTT.

The sample holds one count of this clone. The chain couples TRBV4-2 to TRBJ2-1; 11 positions match TRBD2. The length of the CDR3 is 19 residues. Trimming at V came to 0 bases and at J to 4 bases, leaving 11 bases not matched to a gene. Germline V gene data show CDR1 as LGHNA and CDR2 as YNFKEQ. The CDR3, as DNA: TGTGCCAGCAGCCAAGAAGGGAGGCTAGCGGGAGGTACTTACAATGAGCAGTTCTTC. Amino acids: CASSQEGRLAGGTYNEQFF.

The chain combines TRBV28 with TRBJ1-1; tentatively, D is TRBD1 (5 bases). Looked up from germline, CDR1 is MDHEN and CDR2 is SYDVKM. CDR3 length: 14 residues. With 5 bases removed from V and 1 base from J, the gap between germline ends came to 11 bases. The CDR3 nucleotides read TGTGCCAGCAGTCCCCTAGGGGCGAACACTGAAGCTTTCTTT. It yields the protein CASSPLGANTEAFF.

The CDR3 region is CASSLAPAGEVEQYF. CDR3 nucleotide sequence: TGCGCCAGCAGCTTGGCCCCAGCGGGAGAGGTCGAGCAGTACTTC. The V and J genes are TRBV5-1 and TRBJ2-7; TRBD2 aligns across 8 bases. Germline V gene data show CDR1 as SGHRS and CDR2 as YFSETQ. V shed 0 bases and J 6 bases; nucleotides not matched to a gene: 8. The CDR3 spans 15 residues.

The chain combines TRBV30 with TRBJ1-5; 8 nucleotides line up with TRBD1. There are 13 residues in the CDR3. Per germline, CDR1 GTSNPN and CDR2 SVGIG (reference sequence). The ends lost 1 base at V and 4 bases at J; junction bases unmatched: 0. CDR3 loop: CAWSGTGNQPQHF. The CDR3 region has the DNA TGTGCCTGGAGTGGGACAGGGAATCAGCCCCAGCATTTT.

The V gene is TRBV5-1, the J gene TRBJ2-1, with 11 bases fitting TRBD2. The CDR3 is made up of 16 amino acids. V was pared by 4 bases and J by 6 bases, with 9 bases of the junction left unmatched. Germline lookup yields CDR1 SGHRS and CDR2 YFSETQ. CDR3 coding DNA: TGCGCCAGCAGCAAGATAGCGGGAGGGCCGGGCAATGAGCAGTTCTTC. Protein sequence: CASSKIAGGPGNEQFF.

The rearrangement links TRBV11-2 to TRBJ2-7; TRBD1 matches 7 bases. The V segment lost 9 bases and the J segment 5 bases; nucleotides outside the gene matches: 13. The V gene's germline CDR1 is SGHAT and CDR2 FQNNGV. This CDR3 is 14 amino acids long. The CDR3 sequence: CASRWSTGNDEQYF. DNA for the CDR3: TGTGCCAGTCGTTGGTCGACAGGGAATGACGAGCAGTACTTC.

The chain joins TRBV7-8 to TRBJ1-5; tentatively, D is TRBD1 (5 bases). Trimming left V 9 bases short and J 9 bases short, with 18 bases between. Germline V lookup: CDR1 SGHVS, CDR2 FQNEAQ. There are 13 residues in the CDR3. The CDR3: CASGGGMNLPQHF. CDR3 coding DNA: TGTGCCAGTGGGGGGGGGATGAATTTGCCCCAGCATTTT.

The chain recombines TRBV5-1 with TRBJ2-5; 11 bases agree with TRBD2. This CDR3 has 15 amino acids. Trimming took 2 bases from V and 1 from J; bases not matched to a gene: 1. The V gene's germline CDR1 is SGHRS and CDR2 YFSETQ. As DNA, the CDR3 is TGCGCCAGCAGCTTAGGGACTAGCGGCCAAGAGACCCAGTACTTC. Translation: CASSLGTSGQETQYF.

V usage is TRBV9 and J usage is TRBJ2-3, with 7 nucleotides matching TRBD2. CDR3 length: 16 amino acids. With V trimmed by 3 bases and J by 1 base, 8 bases remained unmatched. CDR1 SGDLS and CDR2 YYNGEE come from the germline V gene. For the CDR3, the DNA is TGTGCCAGCAGCGCGCTGCGGGAGTCACGCACAGATACGCAGTATTTT. The encoded protein is CASSALRESRTDTQYF.

The chain carries TRBV5-1 and TRBJ2-4; D gene unclear. V was shortened by 0 bases and J by 6 bases, with 13 bases between the two germline ends. This CDR3 region has 15 residues. CDR1 and CDR2 from the germline V gene are SGHRS and YFSETQ. CDR3 protein: CASSLVSSPTNIQYF. The DNA for the CDR3 is TGCGCCAGCAGCTTGGTGAGCTCACCAACAAACATTCAGTACTTC.

The V gene is TRBV7-3, the J gene TRBJ2-1; 11 bases map to TRBD2. With V trimmed by 2 bases and J by 7 bases, 1 base remained unmatched. Germline loops: CDR1 SGHTA, CDR2 FQGTGA. The length of the CDR3 is 14 residues. DNA of the CDR3: TGTGCCAGCAGCTTACTAGCGGGAGGTAATGAGCAGTTCTTC. Its translation: CASSLLAGGNEQFF.

This sequence joins TRBV5-1 and TRBJ1-1; the D gene is possibly TRBD1 (5 bases). The CDR3 is made up of 13 amino acids. Germline V gene sequence: CDR1 SGHRS, CDR2 YFSETQ. Trimming stripped 5 bases from V and 1 base from J, with 9 bases between. DNA of the CDR3: TGCGCCAGCAGTGATCAGGGGAACACTGAAGCTTTCTTT. Protein: CASSDQGNTEAFF.

This clone was detected a few times. V gene TRBV6-5 combines with J gene TRBJ1-4; D not resolved. Germline CDR1 is MNHEY and CDR2 is SVGAGI. CDR3 length: 15 amino acids. Between the trimmed V and J ends, which lost 7 bases and 8 bases, there was a span of 20 bases. The CDR3 loop is CASKRQARTWEKLFF. In DNA, the CDR3 is TGTGCCAGCAAAAGGCAGGCCCGGACTTGGGAAAAACTGTTTTTT.

The V gene is TRBV7-2, the J gene TRBJ1-5; no clear D gene. With 1 base removed from V and 6 bases from J, the gap between germline ends came to 10 bases. CDR1 SGHTA and CDR2 FQGNSA come from the germline V gene. The CDR3 spans 14 residues. The CDR3 sequence is CASSLGGRGQPQHF. The CDR3 DNA reads TGTGCCAGCAGCTTAGGTGGGAGAGGTCAGCCCCAGCATTTT.

A single count supports this clone. This chain links TRBV5-1 with TRBJ2-2; 9 nucleotides agree with TRBD1. With 4 bases clipped from V and 7 bases from J, the junction kept 5 bases outside the gene matches. The CDR3 loop spans 14 amino acids. Per germline, CDR1 SGHRS and CDR2 YFSETQ. The CDR3 DNA follows: TGCGCCAGCAGCGTCGGGACAGGGATCGGGGAGCTGTTTTTT. Protein product: CASSVGTGIGELFF.

This clone was detected only once. V usage is TRBV5-1 and J usage is TRBJ1-4; 8 bases map to TRBD1. CDR3 length: 14 residues. The V gene end was trimmed by 4 bases and the J gene end by 6 bases; junction bases not matched to a gene: 5. Germline V gene data show CDR1 as SGHRS and CDR2 as YFSETQ. The CDR3, as DNA: TGCGCCAGCAGCCTGGACAGGGCCTATGAAAAACTGTTTTTT. Translated: CASSLDRAYEKLFF.

V usage is TRBV7-9 and J usage is TRBJ1-1, with D possibly being TRBD1 (5 bases). The CDR3 runs to 14 residues. V was clipped by 5 bases and J by 4 bases, with 14 bases between them. Germline V gene lookup returns CDR1 SEHNR and CDR2 FQNEAQ (reference sequence). This chain's CDR3 is CASSLRYQGTEAFF. The CDR3 DNA reads TGTGCCAGCAGCCTCCGTTACCAGGGCACTGAAGCTTTCTTT.

The V call is TRBV5-1, the J call TRBJ2-2; no definite D call. V was clipped by 0 bases and J by 7 bases, with 10 bases between them. This CDR3 is built from 14 residues. Germline V gene lookup returns CDR1 SGHRS and CDR2 YFSETQ. The CDR3 protein is CASSLGLTGGELFF. The CDR3 DNA reads as TGCGCCAGCAGCTTGGGTCTCACGGGCGGGGAGCTGTTTTTT.

This clone has just a few counts. The genes are TRBV10-3 and TRBJ1-5, with D possibly TRBD1 on 5 matching bases. The ends were cut back, 10 bases at V and 4 bases at J, with 14 bases in the middle. The CDR3 covers 13 residues. Germline CDR1 is ENHRY and CDR2 is SYGVKD. The CDR3 protein is CATRETANQPQHF. CDR3 sequence (DNA): TGTGCCACCAGGGAAACAGCAAATCAGCCCCAGCATTTT.

In DNA form, the CDR3 reads TGTGCCTGGAGTGCCCGACAGGGACCCTCCCAAGAGACCCAGTACTTC. It yields the protein CAWSARQGPSQETQYF. The chain couples TRBV30 to TRBJ2-5; 7 bases line up with TRBD1. CDR3 length equals 16 residues. Germline CDR1 is GTSNPN and CDR2 is SVGIG (reference sequence). With 1 base clipped from V and 1 base from J, the junction kept 9 bases outside the gene matches.